This entry features one T cell receptor beta chain sequence. A single record per CDR3 protein comes from TCRdb applying MiXCR to the reads. The sample carries 450,000 to 650,000 distinct CDR3 sequences, about 26% recorded once. V lost 5 bases to trimming and J lost 7 bases; unmatched junction nucleotides: 7. Germline CDR1 SGHAT, CDR2 FQNNGV. This CDR3 has 14 residues. The data are from a study of T cell repertoires in cytomegalovirus infection. Sequences were obtained from PBMCs. The chain has TRBV11-2 and TRBJ2-1, with 8 bases matching TRBD2. This clonotype was sampled from a human donor in good health (CMV status not recorded). Some clones in this sample may be carry-over from other donors' samples. In DNA form, the CDR3 reads TGTGCCAGCAGCCTAAGGACTAGCATAAATGAGCAGTTCTTC. Translated, it gives CASSLRTSINEQFF.